This TCR beta chain was identified in a study of blood T cell repertoires in COVID-19. Study at large: Sources were T cells, B-cell-depleted T cells, or PBMCs; the material itself was cDNA or gDNA.

The germline V gene has CDR1 SGHVS and CDR2 FQNEAQ. CDR3 length equals 15 residues. Deletions cut 5 bases from V and 4 bases from J, with 18 bases between. In the authors' workflow: Amplification of reference gene primers provided the estimated nucleated cell counts. Clones were sequenced by immunoSEQ multiplex PCR, and TCRdb holds only the in-frame ones, with some missing. The DNA was the basis for D and trimming; V, J and clone size are from that table. The table lists about 280,000 clones, roughly 87% of them singletons. The TCR comes from a human donor in a cohort sampled during active COVID-19. Sequenced input: peripheral blood. V and J are TRBV7-8 and TRBJ2-7, with D perhaps matching TRBD1 (6 bases). Here the CDR3 DNA reads TGTGCCAGCAGCACCCGACAGGCGAGGGGGTACGAGCAGTACTTC. Amino acids: CASSTRQARGYEQYF.